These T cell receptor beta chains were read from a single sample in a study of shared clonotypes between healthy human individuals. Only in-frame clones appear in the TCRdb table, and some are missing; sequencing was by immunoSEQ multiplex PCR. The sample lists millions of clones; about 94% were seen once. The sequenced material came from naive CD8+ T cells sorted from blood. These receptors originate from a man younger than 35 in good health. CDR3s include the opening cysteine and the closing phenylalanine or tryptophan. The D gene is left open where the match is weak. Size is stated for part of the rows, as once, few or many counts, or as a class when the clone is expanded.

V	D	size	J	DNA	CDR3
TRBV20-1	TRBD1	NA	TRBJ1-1	TGCAGTGCCGGACAGGGTGGTGAAGCTTTCTTT	CSAGQGGEAFF
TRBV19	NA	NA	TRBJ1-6	TGTGCCAGTAGTATAGAGACGGATTATAATTCACCCCTCCACTTT	CASSIETDYNSPLHF
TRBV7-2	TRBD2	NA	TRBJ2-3	TGTGCCAGCAGCTCCCCGCTAGCGGGACGCACAGATACGCAGTATTTT	CASSSPLAGRTDTQYF
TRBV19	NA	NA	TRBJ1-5	TGTGCCAGTAGTGAGGGGGGGGCAGACCCCCAGCATTTT	CASSEGGADPQHF
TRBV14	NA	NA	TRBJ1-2	TGTGCCAGCAGCCAAGATTGGGGGCCTCTCTATGGCTACACCTTC	CASSQDWGPLYGYTF
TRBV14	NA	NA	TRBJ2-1	TGTGCCAGCAGCCAAGGGGTGAGAGATGAGCAGTTCTTC	CASSQGVRDEQFF
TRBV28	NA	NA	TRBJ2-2	TGTGCCAGCAGTTTATTACCCTTTACCGGGGAGCTGTTTTTT	CASSLLPFTGELFF
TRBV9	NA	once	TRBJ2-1	TGTGCCAGCAGCCAAAAGTCCTACAATGAGCAGTTCTTC	CASSQKSYNEQFF
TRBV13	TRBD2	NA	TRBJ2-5	TGTGCCAGCAGCATTCTAGCGGGGCGGGAGACCCAGTACTTC	CASSILAGRETQYF
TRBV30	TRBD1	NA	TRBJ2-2	TGTGCCTCCAACGGACAGGAGTACACCGGGGAGCTGTTTTTT	CASNGQEYTGELFF
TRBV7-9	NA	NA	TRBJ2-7	TGTGTCAGCAGCTTAGCGACAGAGTACGAGCAGTACTTC	CVSSLATEYEQYF
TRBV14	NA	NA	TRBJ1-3	TGTGCCAGCAGCCAAGGACAGGCCTCTGGAAACACCATATATTTT	CASSQGQASGNTIYF
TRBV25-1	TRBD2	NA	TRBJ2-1	TGTGCCAGCAGTGAATTAGGATCCAGCGGGGGAAACAATGAGCAGTTCTTC	CASSELGSSGGNNEQFF
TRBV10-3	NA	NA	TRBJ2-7	TGTGCCATCAGTGACGGGACGACGGATGATGAGCAGTACTTC	CAISDGTTDDEQYF
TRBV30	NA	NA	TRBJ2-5	TGTGCCTGGAGTACGGAGGGGCGGGGGCGAGAGACCCAGTACTTC	CAWSTEGRGRETQYF
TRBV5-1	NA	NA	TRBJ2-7	TGCGCCAGCAGCTTGGAGACAGGCTCCTACGAGCAGTACTTC	CASSLETGSYEQYF
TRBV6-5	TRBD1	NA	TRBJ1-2	TGTGCCAGCAGTGTGGGACAGGCCAAGGGCTACACCTTC	CASSVGQAKGYTF
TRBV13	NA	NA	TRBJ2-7	TGTGCCAGCAGCCAAGGGGGGAGACAGGGGCAGTACTTC	CASSQGGRQGQYF
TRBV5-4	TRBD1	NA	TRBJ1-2	TGTGCCAGCAGCTTCCAAGGGACAGGGGACTATGGCTACACCTTC	CASSFQGTGDYGYTF
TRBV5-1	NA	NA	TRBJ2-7	TGCGCCAGCAGCTGGGGGTTTGGGCGGTCCTACGAGCAGTACTTC	CASSWGFGRSYEQYF
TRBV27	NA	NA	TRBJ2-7	TGTGCCAGCAGTTTAATAGGGCCAGACTACGAGCAGTACTTC	CASSLIGPDYEQYF
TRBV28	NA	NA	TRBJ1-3	TGTGCCAGCAGTTTATATGGGGAAGGAGGAAACACCATATATTTT	CASSLYGEGGNTIYF
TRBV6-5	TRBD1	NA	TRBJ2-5	TGTGCCAGCAGGTCAGGGACAGGGTTCGAGACCCAGTACTTC	CASRSGTGFETQYF
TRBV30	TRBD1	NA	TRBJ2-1	TGTGCCTGGACATTGACAGGGCCCGGTGAGCAGTTCTTC	CAWTLTGPGEQFF
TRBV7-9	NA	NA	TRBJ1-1	TGTGCCAGCAGCCGTCCCAGCCCTGAAGCTTTCTTT	CASSRPSPEAFF
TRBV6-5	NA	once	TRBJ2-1	TGTGCCAGCAGTTACTCACCAGGATACAATGAGCAGTTCTTC	CASSYSPGYNEQFF
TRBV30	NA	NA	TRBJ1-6	TGTGCCTGGAGTGTACCTGTTGAACAGGGAAGGTCCTATAATTCACCCCTCCACTTT	CAWSVPVEQGRSYNSPLHF
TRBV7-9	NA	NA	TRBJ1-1	TGTGCCAGCAGCTTCAGGGGAGGGAACACTGAAGCTTTCTTT	CASSFRGGNTEAFF
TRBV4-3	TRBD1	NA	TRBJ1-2	TGCGCCAGCAGCCAAGACGACAGGGGAAGCTATGGCTACACCTTC	CASSQDDRGSYGYTF
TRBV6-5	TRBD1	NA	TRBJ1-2	TGTGCCAGCAGTTCCCCGGACAGGGGGTATGGCTACACCTTC	CASSSPDRGYGYTF
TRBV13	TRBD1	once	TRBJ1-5	TGTGCCAGCACCCTGGGACAGGGAGATCAGCCCCAGCATTTT	CASTLGQGDQPQHF
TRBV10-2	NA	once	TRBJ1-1	TGCGCCAGCAGTGAATTAGGGTACACTGAAGCTTTCTTT	CASSELGYTEAFF
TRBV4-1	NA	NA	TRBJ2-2	TGCGCCAGCAGCCAAGTCTCTGGCGGGGAGCTGTTTTTT	CASSQVSGGELFF
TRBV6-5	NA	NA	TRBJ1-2	TGTGCCAGCAGTTACTCGCCTGCTTATGGCTACACCTTC	CASSYSPAYGYTF
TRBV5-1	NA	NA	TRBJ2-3	TGCGCCAGCAGCTCGGAAGGGGATACGCAGTATTTT	CASSSEGDTQYF
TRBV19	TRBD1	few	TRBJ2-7	TGTGCCAGTAGTATGGCGACAGGGATTGTCGAGCAGTACTTC	CASSMATGIVEQYF
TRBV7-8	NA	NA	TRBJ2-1	TGTGCCAGCAGAGCGCCGGGACTTGTCTCCTACAATGAGCAGTTCTTC	CASRAPGLVSYNEQFF
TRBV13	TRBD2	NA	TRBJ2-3	TGTGCCAGCAGCCCCTTTAGCGGGGGGGATTCTAGCACAGATACGCAGTATTTT	CASSPFSGGDSSTDTQYF
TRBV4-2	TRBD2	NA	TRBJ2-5	TGTGCCAGCAGCCAAGATCGGCTAGCGGGGGAGGTGGAGACCCAGTACTTC	CASSQDRLAGEVETQYF